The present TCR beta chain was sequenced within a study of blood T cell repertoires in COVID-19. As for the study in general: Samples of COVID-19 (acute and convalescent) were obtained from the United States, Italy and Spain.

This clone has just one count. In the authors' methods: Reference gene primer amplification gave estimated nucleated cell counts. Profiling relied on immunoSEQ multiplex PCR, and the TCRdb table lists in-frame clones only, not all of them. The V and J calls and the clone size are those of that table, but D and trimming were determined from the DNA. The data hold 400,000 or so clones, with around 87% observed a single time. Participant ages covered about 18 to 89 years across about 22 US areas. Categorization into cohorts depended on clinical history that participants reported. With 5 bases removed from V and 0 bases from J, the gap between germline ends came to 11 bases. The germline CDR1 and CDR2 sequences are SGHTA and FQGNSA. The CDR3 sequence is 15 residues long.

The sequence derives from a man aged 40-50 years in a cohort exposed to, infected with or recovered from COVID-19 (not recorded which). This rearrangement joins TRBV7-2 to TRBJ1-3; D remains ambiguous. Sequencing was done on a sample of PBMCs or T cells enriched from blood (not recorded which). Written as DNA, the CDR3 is TGTGCCAGCAGCCAGACTGCCACCTCTGGAAACACCATATATTTT. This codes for CASSQTATSGNTIYF.